The 6 T cell receptor beta chains below come from one sample, sequenced in a study of T cells in Graves' hyperthyroidism and ophthalmopathy. Using RNA transcripts as the source, TCR beta CDR3 regions were amplified. The primer set for the first-round RT-PCR of the TCR CDR3 was HTBI. TCRdb used MiXCR to reprocess the multiplex PCR reads, holding one entry per CDR3 protein. The sample lists 75,000 to 100,000 distinct CDR3 sequences; 40% were seen once. Sequences were obtained from peripheral blood or thyroid tissue (not recorded which). These receptors were taken from a woman aged 25 to 39 with Graves' hyperthyroidism.

The table lists this clonotype with many counts. This CDR3 is CASSLDQREGTYSYEQYF. The CDR3 DNA follows: TGCGCCAGCAGCTTGGACCAGCGGGAGGGCACCTACTCCTACGAGCAGTACTTC. V usage is TRBV5-1 and J usage is TRBJ2-7; the match to TRBD2 covers 10 bases. There are 18 residues in the CDR3. The germline CDR1 and CDR2 sequences are SGHRS and YFSETQ. Trimming cost V 0 bases and J 0 bases; bases outside gene matches: 9.

This clonotype was counted many times. The genes are TRBV6-5 and TRBJ2-3; no reliable D call. Deletions cut 5 bases from V and 5 bases from J, with 8 bases between. The CDR3 sequence is 12 residues long. Germline lookup yields CDR1 MNHEY and CDR2 SVGAGI. Here the CDR3 DNA reads TGTGCCAGCAGTGACTTTCTAGATACGCAGTATTTT. It codes for CASSDFLDTQYF.

This clonotype was seen ten or more times. The rearrangement joins TRBV20-1 to TRBJ1-5, with D possibly TRBD1 on 5 matching bases. Germline CDR1 and CDR2: DFQATT and SNEGSKA (reference sequence). The CDR3 runs 14 residues. Trimming left V 6 bases short and J 5 bases short, with 17 bases between. The CDR3 nucleotides are TGCAGTGCAAGCACCGGGACGGTGGATCAGCCCCAGCATTTT. It encodes CSASTGTVDQPQHF.

In its sample, this clonotype was seen many times. V and J are TRBV9 and TRBJ1-1; D is undetermined. This CDR3 has 14 amino acids. Germline V gene lookup returns CDR1 SGDLS and CDR2 YYNGEE. Trimming took off 3 bases at V and 3 bases at J, with 12 bases between the two ends. The CDR3 spells CASSAFGDDTEAFF. CDR3 coding DNA: TGTGCCAGCAGCGCTTTCGGGGATGACACTGAAGCTTTCTTT.

This clonotype was recorded many times. The chain carries TRBV27 and TRBJ2-2; D ambiguous. Germline CDR1 is MNHEY and CDR2 is SMNVEV (reference sequence). This CDR3 has 12 residues. V lost 8 bases and J lost 8, with 12 bases in between. CDR3 residues: CASRHPGGELFF. The CDR3 nucleotides read TGTGCCAGCCGACACCCTGGGGGGGAGCTGTTTTTT.

The chain has TRBV20-1 and TRBJ1-1; 10 bases are shared with TRBD1. Germline V lookup: CDR1 DFQATT, CDR2 SNEGSKA (reference sequence). Trimming took 2 bases from V and 4 from J; bases not matched to a gene: 7. The CDR3 extends over 15 amino acids. Here the CDR3 reads CSARPGQGVGTEAFF. In DNA form, the CDR3 reads TGCAGTGCTAGACCCGGACAGGGGGTTGGCACTGAAGCTTTCTTT.